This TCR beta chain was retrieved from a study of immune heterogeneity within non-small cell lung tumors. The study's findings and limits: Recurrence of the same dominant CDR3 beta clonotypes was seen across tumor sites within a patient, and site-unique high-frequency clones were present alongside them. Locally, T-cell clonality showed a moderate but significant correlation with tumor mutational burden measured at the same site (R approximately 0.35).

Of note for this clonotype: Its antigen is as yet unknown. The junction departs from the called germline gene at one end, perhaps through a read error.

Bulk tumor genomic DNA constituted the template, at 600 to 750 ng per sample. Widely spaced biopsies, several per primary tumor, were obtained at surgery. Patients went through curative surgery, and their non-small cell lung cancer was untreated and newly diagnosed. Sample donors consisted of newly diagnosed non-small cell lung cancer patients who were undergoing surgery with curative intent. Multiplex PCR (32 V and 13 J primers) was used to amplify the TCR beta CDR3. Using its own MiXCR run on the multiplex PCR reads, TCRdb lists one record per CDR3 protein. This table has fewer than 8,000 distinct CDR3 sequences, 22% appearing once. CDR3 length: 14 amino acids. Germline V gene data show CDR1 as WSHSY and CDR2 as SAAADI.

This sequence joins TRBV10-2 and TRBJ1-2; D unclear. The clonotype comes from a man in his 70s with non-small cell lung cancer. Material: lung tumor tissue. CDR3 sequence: CAASHYLGYDGYTF. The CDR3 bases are TGTGCCGCGAGCCATTATTTAGGGTACGATGGCTACACCTTC.